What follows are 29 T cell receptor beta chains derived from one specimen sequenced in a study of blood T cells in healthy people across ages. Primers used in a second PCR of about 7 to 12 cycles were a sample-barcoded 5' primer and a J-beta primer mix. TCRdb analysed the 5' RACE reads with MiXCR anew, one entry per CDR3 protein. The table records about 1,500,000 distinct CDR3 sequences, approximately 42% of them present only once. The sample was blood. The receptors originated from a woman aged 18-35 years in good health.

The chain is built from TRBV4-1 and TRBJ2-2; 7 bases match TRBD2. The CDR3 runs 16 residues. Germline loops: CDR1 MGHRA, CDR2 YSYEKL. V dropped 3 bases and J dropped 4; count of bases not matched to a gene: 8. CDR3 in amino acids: CASSHLGGSSTGELFF. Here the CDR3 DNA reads TGCGCCAGCAGCCACCTCGGGGGGAGTAGCACCGGGGAGCTGTTTTTT.

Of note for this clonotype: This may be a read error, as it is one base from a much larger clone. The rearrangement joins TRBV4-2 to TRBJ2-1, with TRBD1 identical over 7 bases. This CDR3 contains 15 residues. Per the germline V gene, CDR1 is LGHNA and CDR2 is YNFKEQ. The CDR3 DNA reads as TGTGCCGGCAGCCCGAGGGGGACAGACCACAATGAGCAGTTCTTC. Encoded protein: CAGSPRGTDHNEQFF.

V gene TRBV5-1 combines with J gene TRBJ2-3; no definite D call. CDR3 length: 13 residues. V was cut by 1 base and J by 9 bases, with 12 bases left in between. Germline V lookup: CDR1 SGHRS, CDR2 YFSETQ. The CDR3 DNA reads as TGCGCCAGCAGCTTGTCCGGTGTGAGCACGCAGTATTTT. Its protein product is CASSLSGVSTQYF.

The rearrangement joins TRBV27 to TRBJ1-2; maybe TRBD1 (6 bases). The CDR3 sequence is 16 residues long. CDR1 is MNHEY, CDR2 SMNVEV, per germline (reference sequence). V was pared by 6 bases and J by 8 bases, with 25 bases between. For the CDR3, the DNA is TGTGCCAGCAGCCCCCGGGCCGGGGTAAGGGGGGAAGGCTACACCTTC. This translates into CASSPRAGVRGEGYTF.

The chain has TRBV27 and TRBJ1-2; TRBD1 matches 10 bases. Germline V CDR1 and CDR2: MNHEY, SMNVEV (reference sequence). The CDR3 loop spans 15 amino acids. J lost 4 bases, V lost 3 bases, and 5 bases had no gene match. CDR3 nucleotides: TGTGCCAGCAGTTTCGGACAGGGGGTCACCTATGGCTACACCTTC. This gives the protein CASSFGQGVTYGYTF.

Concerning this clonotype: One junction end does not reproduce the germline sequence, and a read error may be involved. CDR3: CANSQGGPSGGAYNEQFF. CDR3 nucleotides: TGTGCCAACAGCCAAGGGGGGCCTAGCGGGGGCGCCTACAATGAGCAGTTCTTC. The rearrangement links TRBV14 to TRBJ2-1; 10 bases align to TRBD2. Germline V gives CDR1 SGHDN, CDR2 FVKESK. The CDR3 extends over 18 amino acids.

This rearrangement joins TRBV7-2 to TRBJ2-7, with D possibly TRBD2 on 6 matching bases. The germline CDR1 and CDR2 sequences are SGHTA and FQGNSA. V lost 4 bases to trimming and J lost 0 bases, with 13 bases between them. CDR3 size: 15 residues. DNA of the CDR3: TGTGCCAGCAGCTCTAATAGCGGAGACTCCTACGAGCAGTACTTC. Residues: CASSSNSGDSYEQYF.

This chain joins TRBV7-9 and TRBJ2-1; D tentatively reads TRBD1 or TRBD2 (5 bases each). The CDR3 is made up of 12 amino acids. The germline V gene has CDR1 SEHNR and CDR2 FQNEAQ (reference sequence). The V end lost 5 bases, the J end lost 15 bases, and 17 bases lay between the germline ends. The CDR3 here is CASSRPGRVPFF. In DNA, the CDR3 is TGTGCCAGCAGCCGTCCGGGACGAGTTCCGTTCTTC.

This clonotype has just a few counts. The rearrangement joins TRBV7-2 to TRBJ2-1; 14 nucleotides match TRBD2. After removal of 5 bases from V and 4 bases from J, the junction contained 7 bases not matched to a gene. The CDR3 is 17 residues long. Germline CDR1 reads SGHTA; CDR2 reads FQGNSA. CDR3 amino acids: CASSGTSGSIAYNEQFF. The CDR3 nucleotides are TGTGCCAGCAGCGGGACTAGCGGGAGCATCGCGTACAATGAGCAGTTCTTC.

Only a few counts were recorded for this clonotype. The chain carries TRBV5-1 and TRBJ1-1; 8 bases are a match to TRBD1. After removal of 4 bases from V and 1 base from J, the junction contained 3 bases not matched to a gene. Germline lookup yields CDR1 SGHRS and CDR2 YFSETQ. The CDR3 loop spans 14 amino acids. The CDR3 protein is CASSIDRGNTEAFF. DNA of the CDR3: TGCGCCAGCAGCATTGACAGGGGGAACACTGAAGCTTTCTTT.

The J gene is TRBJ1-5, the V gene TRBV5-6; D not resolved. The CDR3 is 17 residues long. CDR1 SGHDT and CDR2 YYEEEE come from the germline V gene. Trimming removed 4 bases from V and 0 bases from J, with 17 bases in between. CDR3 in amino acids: CASSIGPQTISNQPQHF. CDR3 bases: TGTGCCAGCAGCATCGGGCCTCAGACCATTAGCAATCAGCCCCAGCATTTT.

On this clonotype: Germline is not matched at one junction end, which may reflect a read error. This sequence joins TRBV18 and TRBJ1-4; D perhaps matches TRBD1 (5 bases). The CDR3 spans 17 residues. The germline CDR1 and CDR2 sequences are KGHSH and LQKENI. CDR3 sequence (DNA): TGTACCAGCTCACCACGTGGGGGAGACGTGTTGAATGAAAAACTGTTTTTT. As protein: CTSSPRGGDVLNEKLFF.

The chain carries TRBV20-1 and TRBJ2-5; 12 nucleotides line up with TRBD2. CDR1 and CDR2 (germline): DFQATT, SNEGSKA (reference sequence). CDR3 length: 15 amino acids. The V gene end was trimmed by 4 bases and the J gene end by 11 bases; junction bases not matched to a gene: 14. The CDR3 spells CSATSGGGIYNEQYF. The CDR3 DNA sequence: TGCAGTGCTACTAGCGGGGGGGGGATATACAATGAGCAGTACTTC.

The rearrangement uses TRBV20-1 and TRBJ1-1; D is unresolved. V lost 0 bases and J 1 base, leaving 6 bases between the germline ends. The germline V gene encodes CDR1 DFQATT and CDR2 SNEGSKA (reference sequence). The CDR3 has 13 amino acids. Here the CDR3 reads CSARDLRNTEAFF. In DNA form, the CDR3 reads TGCAGTGCTAGAGATCTTAGGAACACTGAAGCTTTCTTT.

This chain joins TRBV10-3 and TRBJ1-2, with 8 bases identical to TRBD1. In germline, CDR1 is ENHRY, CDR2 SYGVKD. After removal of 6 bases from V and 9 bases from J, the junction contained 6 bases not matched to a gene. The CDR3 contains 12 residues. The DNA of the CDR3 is TGTGCCATCAGCCTAGGACAGGGTAGCTACACCTTC. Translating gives CAISLGQGSYTF.

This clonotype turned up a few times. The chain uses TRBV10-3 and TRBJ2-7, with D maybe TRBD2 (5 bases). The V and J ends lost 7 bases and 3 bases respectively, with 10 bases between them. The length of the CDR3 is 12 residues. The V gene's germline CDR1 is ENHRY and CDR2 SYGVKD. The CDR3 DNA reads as TGTGCCATCAATGCGGGCGGCTACGAGCAGTACTTC. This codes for CAINAGGYEQYF.

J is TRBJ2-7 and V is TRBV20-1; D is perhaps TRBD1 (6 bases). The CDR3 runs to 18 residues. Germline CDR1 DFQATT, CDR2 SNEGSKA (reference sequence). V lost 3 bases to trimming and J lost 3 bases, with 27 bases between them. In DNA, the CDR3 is TGCAGTGCTAGTAACATAGGGACCCAGGGGAAAGGGGTCTACGAGCAGTACTTC. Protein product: CSASNIGTQGKGVYEQYF.

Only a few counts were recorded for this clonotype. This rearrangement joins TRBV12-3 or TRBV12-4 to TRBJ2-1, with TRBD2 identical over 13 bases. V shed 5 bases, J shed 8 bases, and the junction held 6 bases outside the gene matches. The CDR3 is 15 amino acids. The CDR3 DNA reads TGTGCCAGCAGTACGACTAGCGGGAGGATCGATGAGCAGTTCTTC. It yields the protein CASSTTSGRIDEQFF.

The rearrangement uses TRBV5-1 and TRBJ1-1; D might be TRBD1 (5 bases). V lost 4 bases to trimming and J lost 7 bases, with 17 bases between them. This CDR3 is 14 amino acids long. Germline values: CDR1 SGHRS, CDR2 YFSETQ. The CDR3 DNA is TGCGCCAGCAGCCTCACAGGCCCCCAGGGTGAAGCTTTCTTT. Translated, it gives CASSLTGPQGEAFF.

DNA of the CDR3: TGCAGTGCTAGTAAGCGAGGGGATACGCAGTATTTT. Protein product: CSASKRGDTQYF. The chain recombines TRBV20-1 with TRBJ2-3; tentative D call: TRBD2 (5 bases). V was trimmed by 3 bases and J by 6 bases, leaving 10 bases between them. CDR3 length: 12 amino acids. Germline-derived CDR1 and CDR2 are DFQATT and SNEGSKA (reference sequence).

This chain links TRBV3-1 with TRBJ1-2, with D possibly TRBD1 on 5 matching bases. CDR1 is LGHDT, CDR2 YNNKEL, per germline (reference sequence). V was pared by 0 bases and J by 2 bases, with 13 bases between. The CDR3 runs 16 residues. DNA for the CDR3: TGTGCCAGCAGCCAAGATACCCAGGGTCCCAACTATGGCTACACCTTC. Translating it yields CASSQDTQGPNYGYTF.

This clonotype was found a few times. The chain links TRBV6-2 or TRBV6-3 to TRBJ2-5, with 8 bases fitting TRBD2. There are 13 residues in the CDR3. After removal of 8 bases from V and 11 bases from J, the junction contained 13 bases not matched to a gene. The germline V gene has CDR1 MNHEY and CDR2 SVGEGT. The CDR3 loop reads CASAACGRPEQYF. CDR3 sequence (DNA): TGTGCCAGCGCAGCATGCGGGAGGCCTGAGCAGTACTTC.

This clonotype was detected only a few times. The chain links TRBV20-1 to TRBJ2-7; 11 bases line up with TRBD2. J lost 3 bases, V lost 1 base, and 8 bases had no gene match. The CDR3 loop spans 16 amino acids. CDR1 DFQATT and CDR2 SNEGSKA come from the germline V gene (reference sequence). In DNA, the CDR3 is TGCAGTGCTAGAGTTAAGGGGCTAGCGGGAGGCTACGAGCAGTACTTC. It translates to CSARVKGLAGGYEQYF.

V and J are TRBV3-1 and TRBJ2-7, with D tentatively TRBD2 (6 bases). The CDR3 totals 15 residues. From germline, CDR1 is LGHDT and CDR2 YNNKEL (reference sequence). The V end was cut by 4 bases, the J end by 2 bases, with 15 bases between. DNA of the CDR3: TGTGCCAGCAGCCCTTTTAGCGGATCTGCCTACGAGCAGTACTTC. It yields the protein CASSPFSGSAYEQYF.

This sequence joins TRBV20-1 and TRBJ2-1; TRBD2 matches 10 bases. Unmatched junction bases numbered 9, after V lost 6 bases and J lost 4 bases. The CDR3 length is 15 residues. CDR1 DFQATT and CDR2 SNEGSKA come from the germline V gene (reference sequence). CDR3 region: CSAFKTSGFYNEQFF. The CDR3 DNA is TGCAGTGCCTTCAAGACTAGCGGGTTTTACAATGAGCAGTTCTTC.

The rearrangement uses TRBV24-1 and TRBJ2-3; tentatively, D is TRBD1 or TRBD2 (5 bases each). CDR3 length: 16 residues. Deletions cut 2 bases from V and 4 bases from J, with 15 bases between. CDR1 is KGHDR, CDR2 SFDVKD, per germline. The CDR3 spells CATSDSQDWTPDTQYF. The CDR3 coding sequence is TGTGCCACCAGTGATTCACAGGACTGGACCCCAGATACGCAGTATTTT.

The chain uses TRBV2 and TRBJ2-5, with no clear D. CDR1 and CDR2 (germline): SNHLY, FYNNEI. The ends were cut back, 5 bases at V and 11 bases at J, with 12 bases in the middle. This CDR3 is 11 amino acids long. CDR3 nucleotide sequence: TGTGCCAGCAGTTCAGAGAATGAGCAGTACTTC. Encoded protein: CASSSENEQYF.

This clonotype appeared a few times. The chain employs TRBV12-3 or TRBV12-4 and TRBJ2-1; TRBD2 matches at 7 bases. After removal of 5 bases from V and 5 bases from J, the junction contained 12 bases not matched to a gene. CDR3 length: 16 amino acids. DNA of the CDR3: TGTGCCAGCAGTCCGTATAGCGGGCCCGTGAACAATGAGCAGTTCTTC. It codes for CASSPYSGPVNNEQFF.

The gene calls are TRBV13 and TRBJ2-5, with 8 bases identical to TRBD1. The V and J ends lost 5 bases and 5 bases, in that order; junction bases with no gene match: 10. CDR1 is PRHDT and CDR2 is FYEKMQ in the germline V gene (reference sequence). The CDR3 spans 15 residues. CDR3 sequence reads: CASSPQGAGTETQYF. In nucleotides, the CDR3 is TGTGCCAGCAGCCCCCAGGGGGCAGGTACTGAGACCCAGTACTTC.